These T cell receptor beta chains were read from a single sample in a study of blood T cell repertoires in COVID-19. Profiling relied on immunoSEQ multiplex PCR, and the TCRdb table lists in-frame clones only, not all of them. The table shows around 25,000 clones, with just over 90% occurring only once. Sequencing was done on a sample of peripheral blood. These TCRs come from a human donor in a cohort sampled during active COVID-19. The CDR3 runs from the conserved cysteine through the conserved F or W. Fields, in order: CDR3 DNA, CDR3 protein, J gene, V gene, clone size, D gene. The D gene is left open where the match is weak. Size values are once, few and many counts, or a class for expanded clones, and some rows have none.

TGTGCCAGCAACCGAGCAGGGTGGGGAGAGACCCAGTACTTC,CASNRAGWGETQYF,TRBJ2-5,TRBV2,-,-
TGTGCCCACGAGATGAGCGGGGGGGGAGATACGCAGTATTTT,CAHEMSGGGDTQYF,TRBJ2-3,TRBV6-5,-,TRBD2
TGTGCCACCAGGCGGGGGTCCACCGGGGAGCTGTTTTTT,CATRRGSTGELFF,TRBJ2-2,TRBV24-1,-,TRBD2
TGTGCCAGTAGTAGCCAGGGTCTCCACGAGCAGTACTTC,CASSSQGLHEQYF,TRBJ2-7,TRBV19,-,-
TGTGCCAGCAGCCCGGGACTAGCGGGAGGGCAAGAGACCCAGTACTTC,CASSPGLAGGQETQYF,TRBJ2-5,TRBV6-4,once,TRBD2
TGTGCCAGCTTCCCCCCGGGACTAGCGGGAGAGACCCAGTACTTC,CASFPPGLAGETQYF,TRBJ2-5,TRBV18,-,TRBD2
TGTGCCAGCAGTTACGCCCAACAGATACATGAGCAGTTCTTC,CASSYAQQIHEQFF,TRBJ2-1,TRBV6-5,once,-
TGTGCCAGCAGTGACGGAGGAAATGAAAAACTGTTTTTT,CASSDGGNEKLFF,TRBJ1-4,TRBV2,-,-
TGTGCCAGCAGCCATGACCAAGAGACCCAGTACTTC,CASSHDQETQYF,TRBJ2-5,TRBV11-2,-,-
TGTGCCTGCATTGAGGGACATAATGAAAAACTGTTTTTT,CACIEGHNEKLFF,TRBJ1-4,TRBV30,-,-
TGTGCCAGCGGTAGGACTGCTAACACTGAAGCTTTCTTT,CASGRTANTEAFF,TRBJ1-1,TRBV27,-,-
TGTGCCAGCAGTAGACAGGGGAGCTCAACTAATGAAAAACTGTTTTTT,CASSRQGSSTNEKLFF,TRBJ1-4,TRBV2,-,TRBD1
TGTGCCAGCTTGACTAGCCTCTACGAGCAGTACTTC,CASLTSLYEQYF,TRBJ2-7,TRBV18,-,TRBD2
TGCGCCAGCAGGTCCGGGACAGGTAACACCGGGGAGCTGTTTTTT,CASRSGTGNTGELFF,TRBJ2-2,TRBV5-1,few,TRBD1
TGTGCCAGCTCTCGACGTGAGACAGGAGACAATTCACCCCTCCACTTT,CASSRRETGDNSPLHF,TRBJ1-6,TRBV18,-,-
TGTGCCACCGTTCGGGAGACGGGGACTGAAGCTTTCTTT,CATVRETGTEAFF,TRBJ1-1,TRBV6-5,-,-
TGCGCCAGCAGCCAAGATGGGTTGGACAGCAATGAGCAGTTCTTC,CASSQDGLDSNEQFF,TRBJ2-1,TRBV4-3,-,-
TGTGCCAGCAGCTTTAGAGACAGCGACCTCCACTTT,CASSFRDSDLHF,TRBJ1-6,TRBV3-1/TRBV3-2,-,-
TGTGCCAGCAGCCAAGAGACAGGCAATGAGCAGTTCTTC,CASSQETGNEQFF,TRBJ2-1,TRBV3-1/TRBV3-2,-,-
TGTGCCATCAGTGAGTCAGGGGTACACGAGCAGTACTTC,CAISESGVHEQYF,TRBJ2-7,TRBV10-3,-,-
TGTGCCAGCAGTCCCACCGGGACAGGGACGAATGAGCAGTTCTTC,CASSPTGTGTNEQFF,TRBJ2-1,TRBV28,-,TRBD1
TGTGCCAGCAGCCGAACTACCACAGGGTTATCCTACAATGAGCAGTTCTTC,CASSRTTTGLSYNEQFF,TRBJ2-1,TRBV6-6,-,-
TGTGCCAGCAGCTTTCGACAGGGAGCCGACACTGAAGCTTTCTTT,CASSFRQGADTEAFF,TRBJ1-1,TRBV7-9,-,TRBD1
TGTGCCAGCAGTTTAAAGGGGCCTACTGAAGCTTTCTTT,CASSLKGPTEAFF,TRBJ1-1,TRBV12-3/TRBV12-4,-,-
TGTGCCAGCAGCCAAGTCGGCGGCCAGCTGTACTTC,CASSQVGGQLYF,TRBJ2-5,TRBV3-1/TRBV3-2,-,-
TGTGCCAGCAGTTATATCGGGACTACCGAGCAGTACTTC,CASSYIGTTEQYF,TRBJ2-7,TRBV6-2/TRBV6-3,-,TRBD2
TGTGCCAGTAGTACACTAGCGGGAGTTAACAATGAGCAGTTCTTC,CASSTLAGVNNEQFF,TRBJ2-1,TRBV19,-,TRBD2
TGTGCCAGCAGCTCCCTAGGGGGAGAGCTACTGTTTTTT,CASSSLGGELLFF,TRBJ1-4,TRBV5-5,-,-
TGTGCCTGGAGCGGAGACAGGAGAAACTATGGCTACACCTTC,CAWSGDRRNYGYTF,TRBJ1-2,TRBV30,-,-
TGTGCCAGCAGCCCGGGACAGGCTAACTATGGCTACACCTTC,CASSPGQANYGYTF,TRBJ1-2,TRBV6-4,-,TRBD1
TGTGCCAGCAGCTTAAGGCAGGGAAGTAATGAAAAACTGTTTTTT,CASSLRQGSNEKLFF,TRBJ1-4,TRBV9,-,-
TGTGCCAGCAGTTCTCATCAGCCCCAGCATTTT,CASSSHQPQHF,TRBJ1-5,TRBV28,-,-
TGTGCCAGTAGTACTGGGACAGGGGGCTCTGCCGGGGAGCTGTTTTTT,CASSTGTGGSAGELFF,TRBJ2-2,TRBV19,-,TRBD1
TGTGCCAGCAGCGTAATCGGGACAGGGGGCACAGATACGCAGTATTTT,CASSVIGTGGTDTQYF,TRBJ2-3,TRBV9,-,TRBD1
TGTGCCAGCAGCTTGGGTCTAGCGGCCCCCACAGATACGCAGTATTTT,CASSLGLAAPTDTQYF,TRBJ2-3,TRBV5-6,-,TRBD2
TGTGCCAGCAGCCAAGTTCACAGGCCGGTGGGGACCCAGTACTTC,CASSQVHRPVGTQYF,TRBJ2-5,TRBV14,-,-
TGTGCCAGTAGCGCTAGCGGGAGGCGATACGAGCAGTACTTC,CASSASGRRYEQYF,TRBJ2-7,TRBV19,-,TRBD2
TGTGCCAGCAGCTTACAGGGGAATAGCAATCAGCCCCAGCATTTT,CASSLQGNSNQPQHF,TRBJ1-5,TRBV5-5,-,TRBD1
TGTGCCAGCAGCTCCCGAGGACAGGGGAACACTGAAGCTTTCTTT,CASSSRGQGNTEAFF,TRBJ1-1,TRBV7-2,-,TRBD1
TGTGCCAGCAGCCCGAGACCGGGACTAGTCTACGAGCAGTACTTC,CASSPRPGLVYEQYF,TRBJ2-7,TRBV3-1/TRBV3-2,-,TRBD2
TGTGCCTGGTCGGCGGGCAGGACTACAGATACGCAGTATTTT,CAWSAGRTTDTQYF,TRBJ2-3,TRBV30,-,-
TGTGCCAGCAGTGAAAGGGGAGGGCCTGGGGAAAAACTGTTTTTT,CASSERGGPGEKLFF,TRBJ1-4,TRBV2,-,-
TGTGCCAGCAGTCCCCTTGTCCCCAGGCCGAAATATAATTCACCCCTCCACTTT,CASSPLVPRPKYNSPLHF,TRBJ1-6,TRBV28,-,-
TGTGCCAGCAGTCCCATCACCCGGACAGGGGGCAAGACCCAGTACTTC,CASSPITRTGGKTQYF,TRBJ2-5,TRBV28,-,TRBD1
TGTGCCAGCAGCCAGTCGGCAGCGGGAGGAACCGGGGAGCTGTTTTTT,CASSQSAAGGTGELFF,TRBJ2-2,TRBV7-3,few,TRBD2
TGTGCCAGCAGTACCCCAGGGCACAGGGGGAGCTCTGGGGCCAACGTCCTGACTTTC,CASSTPGHRGSSGANVLTF,TRBJ2-6,TRBV2,-,TRBD1
TGCGCCAGTGCTCCCCAGGGGATGAACACTGAAGCTTTCTTT,CASAPQGMNTEAFF,TRBJ1-1,TRBV5-1,-,-
TGTGCCAGCAATCCCGAGCCACCGAACACCGGGGAGCTGTTTTTT,CASNPEPPNTGELFF,TRBJ2-2,TRBV6-4,-,-
TGTGCCAGCAGTGGGCGGGGGGCAGGTTCGGGCCGTACTGAAGCTTTCTTT,CASSGRGAGSGRTEAFF,TRBJ1-1,TRBV6-1,few,-
TGTGCCAGCAGTCTCCGGGACAGGGTAATTTCACCCCTCCACTTT,CASSLRDRVISPLHF,TRBJ1-6,TRBV6-6,-,TRBD1
TGTGCCAGCTCACCAAAGGGAGCTGATTCACCCCTCCACTTT,CASSPKGADSPLHF,TRBJ1-6,TRBV18,-,-
TGCAGCGTTGAGTTATTGGGACAGGGGGGTGACGAGCAGTACTTC,CSVELLGQGGDEQYF,TRBJ2-7,TRBV29-1,-,TRBD1
TGCGCCAGCAGCTTCTCAGGGGGCGCCTACGGGCAGTACTTC,CASSFSGGAYGQYF,TRBJ2-7,TRBV5-1,-,TRBD1
TGTGCCAGCAGTTTATCCCAGGTTGGATGGGGGGACTACGAGCAGTACTTC,CASSLSQVGWGDYEQYF,TRBJ2-7,TRBV27,-,-
TGTGCTAGTGCCATCGACTTCGGGGAGCTGTTTTTT,CASAIDFGELFF,TRBJ2-2,TRBV12-5,-,-
TGTGCCAGCAACCCTACAGGGGGGCAGCAGATCTTC,CASNPTGGQQIF,TRBJ2-1,TRBV6-2/TRBV6-3,-,TRBD1
TGTGCCACCAGTGTACCGGGACAGGGAGTCACCGGGGAGCTGTTTTTT,CATSVPGQGVTGELFF,TRBJ2-2,TRBV24-1,-,TRBD1
TGTGCCTGGAGTGTAAGGGCTAGCGGGAGGATCGAGCTGTTTTTT,CAWSVRASGRIELFF,TRBJ2-2,TRBV30,-,TRBD2
TGTGCCAGCAGCGCCCTAGCGGGAGCCACAGATACGCAGTATTTT,CASSALAGATDTQYF,TRBJ2-3,TRBV4-2,-,TRBD2